This T cell receptor beta chain is drawn from a study of read filtering for tumor transcriptome and immune sequencing. Across the study: Eight or nine patients were R-ISS I, about 16 were R-ISS II, six or seven were R-ISS III.

From around 440 ng of RNA, a library with molecular barcoded alpha/delta and beta/gamma adaptors was made. MiXCR, run by TCRdb on the reads, gives a single entry per CDR3 protein. The sample consists of more than 30,000 distinct CDR3 sequences, roughly 13% of them appearing once. The CDR3 sequence is 18 residues long. Germline V gene sequence: CDR1 SGHTA, CDR2 FQGNSA. V dropped 5 bases and J dropped 7; count of bases not matched to a gene: 20. This clonotype was recorded a few times. This likely comes from a read error, as the CDR3 has no conserved phenylalanine or tryptophan at its end. V is TRBV7-2 and J is TRBJ2-1, with 7 bases fitting TRBD2. The receptor's source is a donor at least 40 years old with multiple myeloma. Sequenced: a population of CD138-negative cells sorted from bone marrow. CDR3 bases: TGTGCCAGCAGCGATCTCTTGGGGTGGGAGGGCCATGGTAATGAGCAGTTCCTC. It codes for CASSDLLGWEGHGNEQFL.